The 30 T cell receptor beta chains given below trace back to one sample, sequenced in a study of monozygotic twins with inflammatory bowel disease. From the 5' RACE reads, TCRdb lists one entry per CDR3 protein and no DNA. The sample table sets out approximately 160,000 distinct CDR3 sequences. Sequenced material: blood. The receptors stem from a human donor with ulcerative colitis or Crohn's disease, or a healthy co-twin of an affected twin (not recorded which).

Here the CDR3 reads CSARIQPNYEQYF. The rearrangement joins TRBV20-1 to TRBJ2-7. The CDR3 spans 13 residues. CDR1 DFQATT and CDR2 SNEGSKA come from the germline V gene (reference sequence).

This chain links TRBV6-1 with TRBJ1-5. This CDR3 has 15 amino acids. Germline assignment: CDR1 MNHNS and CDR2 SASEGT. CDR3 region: CASSFEGVGNQPQHF.

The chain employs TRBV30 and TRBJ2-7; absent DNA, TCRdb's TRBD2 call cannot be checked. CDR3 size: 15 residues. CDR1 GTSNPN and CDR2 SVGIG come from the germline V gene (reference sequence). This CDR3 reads CAWSGTSGSIDEQYF. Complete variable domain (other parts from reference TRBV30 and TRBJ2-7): SQTIHQWPATLVQPVGSPLSLECTVEGTSNPNLYWYRQAAGRGLQLLFYSVGIGQISSEVPQNLSASRPQDRQFILSSKKLLLSDSGFYLCAWSGTSGSIDEQYFGPGTRLTVT.

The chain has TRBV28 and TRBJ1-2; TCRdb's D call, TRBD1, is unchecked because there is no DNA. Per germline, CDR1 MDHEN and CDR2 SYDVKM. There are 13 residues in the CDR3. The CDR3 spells CASRQGGVRGYTF.

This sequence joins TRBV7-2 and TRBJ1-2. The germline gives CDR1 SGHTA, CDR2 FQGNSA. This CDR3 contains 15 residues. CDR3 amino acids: CASSLAHLGGYGYTF.

CDR3 sequence: CSANRVAEQFF. This rearrangement joins TRBV20-1 to TRBJ2-1. CDR1 DFQATT and CDR2 SNEGSKA come from the germline V gene (reference sequence). The CDR3 loop spans 11 amino acids.

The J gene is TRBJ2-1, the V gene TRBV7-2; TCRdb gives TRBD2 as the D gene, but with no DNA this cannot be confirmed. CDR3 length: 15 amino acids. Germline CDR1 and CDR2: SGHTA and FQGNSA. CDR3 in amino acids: CASSLAMTRDNEQFF. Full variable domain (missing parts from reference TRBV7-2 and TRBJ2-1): GAGVSQSPSNKVTEKGKDVELRCDPISGHTALYWYRQSLGQGLEFLIYFQGNSAPDKSGLPSDRFSAERTGGSVSTLTIQRTQQEDSAVYLCASSLAMTRDNEQFFGPGTRLTVL.

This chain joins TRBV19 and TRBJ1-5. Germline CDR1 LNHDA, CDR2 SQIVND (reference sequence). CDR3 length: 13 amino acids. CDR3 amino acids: CASRKEGNQPQHF.

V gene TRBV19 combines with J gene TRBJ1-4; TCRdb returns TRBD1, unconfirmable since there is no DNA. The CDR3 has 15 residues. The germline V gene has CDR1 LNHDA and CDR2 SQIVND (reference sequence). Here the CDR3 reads CASSAPGRVNEKLFF.

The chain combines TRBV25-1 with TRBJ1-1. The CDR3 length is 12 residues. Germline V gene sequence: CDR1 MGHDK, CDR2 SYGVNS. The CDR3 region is CASRGEVAEAFF.

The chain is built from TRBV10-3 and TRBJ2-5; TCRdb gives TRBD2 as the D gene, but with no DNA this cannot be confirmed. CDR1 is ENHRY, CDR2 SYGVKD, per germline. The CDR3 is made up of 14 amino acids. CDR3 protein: CAISLGTIKETQYF.

This CDR3 is CASSLEQGLGYAFF. The chain joins TRBV12-3 or TRBV12-4 to TRBJ1-1; there is no DNA to check the TCRdb D call of TRBD1. The CDR3 is 14 amino acids.

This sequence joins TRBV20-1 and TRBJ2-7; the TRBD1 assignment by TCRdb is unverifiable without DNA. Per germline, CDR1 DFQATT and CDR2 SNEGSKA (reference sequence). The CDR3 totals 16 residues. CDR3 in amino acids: CSAKVRGHGSRYEQYF.

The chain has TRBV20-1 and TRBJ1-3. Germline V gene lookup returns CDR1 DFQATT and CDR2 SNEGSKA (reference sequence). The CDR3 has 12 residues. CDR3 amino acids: CSARVAGNTIYF.

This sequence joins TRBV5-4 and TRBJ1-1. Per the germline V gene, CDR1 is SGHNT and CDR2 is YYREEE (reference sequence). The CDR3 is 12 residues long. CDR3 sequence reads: CASSLGRTEAFF. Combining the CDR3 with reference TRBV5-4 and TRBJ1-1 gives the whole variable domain ETGVTQSPTHLIKTRGQQVTLRCSSQSGHNTVSWYQQALGQGPQFIFQYYREEENGRGNFPPRFSGLQFPNYSSELNVNALELDDSALYLCASSLGRTEAFFGQGTRLTVV.

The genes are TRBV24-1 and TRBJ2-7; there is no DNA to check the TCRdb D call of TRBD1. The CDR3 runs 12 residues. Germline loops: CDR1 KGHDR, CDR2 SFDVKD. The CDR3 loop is CATSDRQEVQYF.

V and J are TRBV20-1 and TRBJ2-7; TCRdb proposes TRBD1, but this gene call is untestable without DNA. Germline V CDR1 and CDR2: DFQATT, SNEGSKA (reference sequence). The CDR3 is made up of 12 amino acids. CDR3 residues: CSADNRGDEQYF.

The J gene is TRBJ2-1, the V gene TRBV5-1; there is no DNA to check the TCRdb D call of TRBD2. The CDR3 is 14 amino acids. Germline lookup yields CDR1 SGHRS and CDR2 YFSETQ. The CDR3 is CASTGTSSYNEQFF.

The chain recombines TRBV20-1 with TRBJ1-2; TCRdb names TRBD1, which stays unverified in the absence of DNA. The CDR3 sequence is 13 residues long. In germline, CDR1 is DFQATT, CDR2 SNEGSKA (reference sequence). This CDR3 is CSASTGQGHGYTF.

CDR3 residues: CASSHVTQTGELFF. The chain recombines TRBV3-1 with TRBJ2-2. Germline V gene lookup returns CDR1 LGHDT and CDR2 YNNKEL (reference sequence). This CDR3 has 14 residues. The full variable domain, its missing parts supplied by reference TRBV3-1 and TRBJ2-2, is DTAVSQTPKYLVTQMGNDKSIKCEQNLGHDTMYWYKQDSKKFLKIMFSYNNKELIINETVPNRFSPKSPDKAHLNLHINSLELGDSAVYFCASSHVTQTGELFFGEGSRLTVL.

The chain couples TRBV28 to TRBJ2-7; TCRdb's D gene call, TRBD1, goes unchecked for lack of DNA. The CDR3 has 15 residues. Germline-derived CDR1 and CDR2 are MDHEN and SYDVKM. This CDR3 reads CASSLPDRGGYEQYF.

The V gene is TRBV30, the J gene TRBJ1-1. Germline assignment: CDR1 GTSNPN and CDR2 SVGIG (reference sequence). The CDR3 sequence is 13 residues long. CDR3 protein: CAWNSGYGTEAFF.

This CDR3 reads CSASMGSNTEAFF. The chain has TRBV20-1 and TRBJ1-1. Germline V gives CDR1 DFQATT, CDR2 SNEGSKA (reference sequence). The CDR3 extends over 13 amino acids.

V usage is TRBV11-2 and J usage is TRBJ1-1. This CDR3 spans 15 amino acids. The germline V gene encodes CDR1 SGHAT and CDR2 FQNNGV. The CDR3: CASSFRRHMNTEAFF.

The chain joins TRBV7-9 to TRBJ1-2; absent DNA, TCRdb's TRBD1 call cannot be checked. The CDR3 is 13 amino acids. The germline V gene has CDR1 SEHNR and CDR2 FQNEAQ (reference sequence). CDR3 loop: CASSLGERYGYTF. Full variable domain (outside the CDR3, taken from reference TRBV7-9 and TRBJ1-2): DTGVSQNPRHKITKRGQNVTFRCDPISEHNRLYWYRQTLGQGPEFLTYFQNEAQLEKSRLLSDRFSAERPKGSFSTLEIQRTEQGDSAMYLCASSLGERYGYTFGSGTRLTVV.

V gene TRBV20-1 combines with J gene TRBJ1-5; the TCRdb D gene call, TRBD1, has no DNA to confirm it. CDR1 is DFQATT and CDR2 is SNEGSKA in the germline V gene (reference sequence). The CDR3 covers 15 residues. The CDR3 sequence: CSAQTDSNSNQPQHF.

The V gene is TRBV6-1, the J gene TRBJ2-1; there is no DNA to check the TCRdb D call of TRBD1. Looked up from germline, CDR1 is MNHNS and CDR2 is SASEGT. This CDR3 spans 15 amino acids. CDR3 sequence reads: CASSPRDRGFYEQFF.

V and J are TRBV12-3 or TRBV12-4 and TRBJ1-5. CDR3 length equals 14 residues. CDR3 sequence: CASSLALGNQPQHF.

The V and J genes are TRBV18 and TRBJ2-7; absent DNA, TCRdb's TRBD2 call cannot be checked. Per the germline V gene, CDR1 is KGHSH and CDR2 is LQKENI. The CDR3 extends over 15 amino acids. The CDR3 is CASSPPSSGTAEQYF.

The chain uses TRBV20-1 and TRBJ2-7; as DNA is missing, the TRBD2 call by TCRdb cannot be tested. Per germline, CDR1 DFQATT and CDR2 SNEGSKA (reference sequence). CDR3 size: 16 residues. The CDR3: CSARDWVAGAIYEQYF.